The clone carrying this TCR beta chain was counted ten times or more. V trimming: 4 bases; J trimming: 5 bases; junction bases outside the gene matches: 10. The CDR3 consists of 16 residues. The germline V gene has CDR1 LGHNA and CDR2 YSLEER. This record belongs to a study of T-cell reconstitution after alpha-beta-depleted transplantation in children. Preparation of the TCRbeta library was carried out with unique molecular identifiers. TCRdb called the PCR reads again in MiXCR, with one record for every CDR3 protein. The repertoire holds about 480,000 distinct CDR3 sequences, with approximately 13% as singletons.

The chain joins TRBV4-3 to TRBJ2-2, with TRBD1 matching over 7 bases. The TCR comes from a human donor who donated a stem cell graft to a child with combined immunodeficiency. Sequencing used PBMCs from the stem cell graft donor, obtained from the stem cell graft. In nucleotides, the CDR3 is TGCGCCAGCAGCCTAGGACAGGTCAAGGGTACCGGGGAGCTGTTTTTT. The encoded protein is CASSLGQVKGTGELFF.